What follows are 15 T cell receptor beta chains derived from one specimen sequenced in a study of blood T cell repertoires in COVID-19. Using immunoSEQ multiplex PCR, the repertoire was profiled, and TCRdb retains in-frame clones only, with some absent. Of tens of thousands of clones detected, approximately 80% appear once; the ten largest clones hold over 15%. Sequencing was done on a sample of peripheral blood. Every receptor here comes from a woman aged 55-69 years with acute or convalescent COVID-19.

The rearrangement uses TRBV24-1 and TRBJ2-3, with D tentatively TRBD1 (5 bases). In germline, CDR1 is KGHDR, CDR2 SFDVKD. Trimming left V 1 base short and J 2 bases short, with 9 bases between. CDR3 length equals 15 residues. The CDR3: CATSDLGRDTDTQYF. The DNA of the CDR3 is TGTGCCACCAGTGATTTAGGCAGGGACACAGATACGCAGTATTTT.

The chain has TRBV9 and TRBJ1-2, with 12 bases lining up with TRBD1. The germline V gene has CDR1 SGDLS and CDR2 YYNGEE. There are 17 residues in the CDR3. Trimming cost V 5 bases and J 5 bases; bases outside gene matches: 13. The CDR3 nucleotides read TGTGCCAGCAGTTTTACCGGGACAGGGGGCGTTGGATATGGCTACACCTTC. Amino acids: CASSFTGTGGVGYGYTF. The full variable domain, with the rest looked up from reference TRBV9 and TRBJ1-2, is DSGVTQTPKHLITATGQRVTLRCSPRSGDLSVYWYQQSLDQGLQFLIQYYNGEERAKGNILERFSAQQFPDLHSELNLSSLELGDSALYFCASSFTGTGGVGYGYTFGSGTRLTVV.

The V and J genes are TRBV6-2 or TRBV6-3 and TRBJ2-7, with TRBD1 identical over 9 bases. V gave up 6 bases and J gave up 5 bases; unmatched junction bases: 5. Germline values: CDR1 MNHEY, CDR2 SVGEGT. This CDR3 has 13 amino acids. CDR3 protein: CASSLGQGNEQYF. The CDR3 DNA reads TGTGCCAGCAGCCTCGGACAGGGGAACGAGCAGTACTTC.

The V gene is TRBV7-2, the J gene TRBJ2-2; 9 positions match TRBD1. Germline CDR1 reads SGHTA; CDR2 reads FQGNSA. This CDR3 is 16 amino acids long. V trimming: 4 bases; J trimming: 1 base; junction bases outside the gene matches: 4. CDR3 nucleotide sequence: TGTGCCAGCAGCTCAACAGGGGGCTGGAACACCGGGGAGCTGTTTTTT. Translated: CASSSTGGWNTGELFF.

The rearrangement joins TRBV7-2 to TRBJ2-5; a possible D gene is TRBD1 (6 bases). V gave up 1 base and J gave up 2 bases, with 11 bases separating them. The CDR3 runs to 15 residues. Germline CDR1 reads SGHTA; CDR2 reads FQGNSA. The CDR3 DNA reads as TGTGCCAGCAGCTTAGTGGGGGCTTCTCAAGAGACCCAGTACTTC. It translates to CASSLVGASQETQYF.

V and J are TRBV27 and TRBJ2-1, with D maybe TRBD1 (5 bases). There are 14 residues in the CDR3. The V end was cut by 2 bases, the J end by 5 bases, with 10 bases between. Germline lookup yields CDR1 MNHEY and CDR2 SMNVEV (reference sequence). The DNA of the CDR3 is TGTGCCAGCAGTTTAGCGACAGTTGACAATGAGCAGTTCTTC. It is translated as CASSLATVDNEQFF.

The chain employs TRBV30 and TRBJ1-1, with TRBD1 as a possible D gene (6 bases). The CDR3 length is 14 residues. Germline lookup yields CDR1 GTSNPN and CDR2 SVGIG (reference sequence). The germline V and J ends were trimmed by 4 bases and 6 bases, with 18 bases remaining between them. Here the CDR3 reads CAWNNFRGAPEAFF. CDR3 nucleotide sequence: TGTGCCTGGAACAATTTCCGGGGGGCTCCTGAAGCTTTCTTT.

The CDR3 protein is CASSLGGDYGYTF. DNA of the CDR3: TGTGCCAGCAGCCTTGGGGGGGACTATGGCTACACCTTC. The rearrangement links TRBV5-5 to TRBJ1-2, with D possibly TRBD1 on 5 matching bases. Germline lookup yields CDR1 SGHKS and CDR2 YYEKEE (reference sequence). This CDR3 contains 13 residues. Trimming removed 4 bases from V and 3 bases from J, with 10 bases in between.

The V call is TRBV5-1, the J call TRBJ2-4; 7 positions agree with TRBD1. There are 14 residues in the CDR3. Trimming at V came to 0 bases and at J to 8 bases, leaving 5 bases not matched to a gene. From germline, CDR1 is SGHRS and CDR2 YFSETQ. DNA of the CDR3: TGCGCCAGCAGCTTGGACAGGGGAGAGGACATTCAGTACTTC. This encodes CASSLDRGEDIQYF.

J is TRBJ1-1 and V is TRBV7-6; D is unclear. The CDR3 spans 13 residues. Germline V gene data show CDR1 as SGHVS and CDR2 as FNYEAQ. Trimming shortened V by 1 base and J by 1 base, and 4 bases separated the two germline ends. In DNA, the CDR3 is TGTGCCAGCAGCTTAGGGGCGAACACTGAAGCTTTCTTT. Translation gives CASSLGANTEAFF.

The rearrangement joins TRBV18 to TRBJ1-2, with 10 nucleotides matching TRBD1. From germline, CDR1 is KGHSH and CDR2 LQKENI. This CDR3 is 17 amino acids long. V lost 0 bases to trimming and J lost 4 bases; unmatched junction nucleotides: 8. The DNA of the CDR3 is TGTGCCAGCTCACCACCGGAGACAGGGGGCCCCGTCTATGGCTACACCTTC. Encoded protein: CASSPPETGGPVYGYTF.

The CDR3 here is CASGTSGGSDTQYF. The CDR3 DNA follows: TGTGCCAGCGGGACTAGCGGGGGATCAGATACGCAGTATTTT. The genes are TRBV19 and TRBJ2-3; 14 bases map to TRBD2. Germline V gene lookup returns CDR1 LNHDA and CDR2 SQIVND (reference sequence). Unmatched junction bases numbered 3, after V lost 9 bases and J lost 4 bases. The CDR3 has 14 residues. The variable domain in full, with the rest retrieved from reference TRBV19 and TRBJ2-3, is DGGITQSPKYLFRKEGQNVTLSCEQNLNHDAMYWYRQDPGQGLRLIYYSQIVNDFQKGDIAEGYSVSREKKESFPLTVTSAQKNPTAFYLCASGTSGGSDTQYFGPGTRLTVL.

V gene TRBV27 combines with J gene TRBJ2-5; 8 nucleotides line up with TRBD2. With V trimmed by 5 bases and J by 3 bases, 8 bases remained unmatched. The CDR3 spans 15 residues. Per germline, CDR1 MNHEY and CDR2 SMNVEV (reference sequence). The CDR3 region has the DNA TGTGCCAGCAGTCCCTACTTTAGCGGGGAAGAGACCCAGTACTTC. Translation: CASSPYFSGEETQYF.

J is TRBJ2-3 and V is TRBV9; the match to TRBD2 covers 13 bases. V lost 3 bases to trimming and J lost 2 bases; unmatched junction nucleotides: 6. The CDR3 covers 17 residues. Germline CDR1 and CDR2: SGDLS and YYNGEE. The DNA of the CDR3 is TGTGCCAGCAGCGAACTGGGACTAGCGGGGCTCACAGATACGCAGTATTTT. Protein: CASSELGLAGLTDTQYF.

The rearrangement joins TRBV5-1 to TRBJ1-4; the match to TRBD1 covers 9 bases. V was pared by 4 bases and J by 5 bases, with 6 bases of the junction left unmatched. Germline-derived CDR1 and CDR2 are SGHRS and YFSETQ. The CDR3 contains 15 residues. The CDR3 bases are TGCGCCAGCAGCCCCGGGACAGGGACAAATGAAAAACTGTTTTTT. It encodes CASSPGTGTNEKLFF.